Below, 16 T cell receptor beta chains from the same sample are listed, as sequenced in a study of T cell changes during pregnancy in multiple sclerosis. Repertoires were generated with immunoSEQ multiplex PCR, while TCRdb's copy carries only in-frame clones and drops some. This sample has around 22,000 clones; approximately 90% occur once, and the top ten carry around 0.57%. The source was CD4+ T cells from peripheral blood mononuclear cells, collected after pregnancy. The receptors shown here come from a female donor in good health, enrolled as a control in a pregnancy study.

This clone is a singleton in its sample. This chain links TRBV30 with TRBJ2-5; weak D call: TRBD1 (5 bases). Germline CDR1 and CDR2: GTSNPN and SVGIG (reference sequence). With 2 bases removed from V and 5 bases from J, the gap between germline ends came to 15 bases. The CDR3 is made up of 14 amino acids. The CDR3 loop is CAWSSPERGETQYF. The CDR3 DNA reads TGTGCCTGGAGTTCGCCAGAAAGGGGCGAGACCCAGTACTTC.

V is TRBV5-8 and J is TRBJ2-1, with TRBD2 matching over 11 bases. CDR3 length: 16 residues. V was clipped by 4 bases and J by 3 bases; unmatched bases: 6. CDR1 SGHTS and CDR2 YDEGEE come from the germline V gene. The CDR3 DNA follows: TGTGCCAGCAGCCCATTTAGCGGGAGGGTCTACAATGAGCAGTTCTTC. This codes for CASSPFSGRVYNEQFF.

The chain has TRBV4-3 and TRBJ2-3, with TRBD2 identical over 10 bases. The CDR3 contains 16 residues. The V segment lost 4 bases and the J segment 4 bases; nucleotides outside the gene matches: 8. Germline CDR1 LGHNA, CDR2 YSLEER. DNA for the CDR3: TGCGCCAGCAGCCCTCAAGCGGGAGGGCCGTCAGATACGCAGTATTTT. As protein: CASSPQAGGPSDTQYF.

V is TRBV30 and J is TRBJ1-2; a weak D match, TRBD1 (6 bases). The length of the CDR3 is 14 residues. From germline, CDR1 is GTSNPN and CDR2 SVGIG (reference sequence). V was shortened by 1 base and J by 5 bases, with 14 bases between the two germline ends. This CDR3 reads CAWSGRTELYGYTF. CDR3 nucleotide sequence: TGTGCCTGGAGTGGCCGGACAGAATTGTATGGCTACACCTTC.

The J gene is TRBJ1-5, the V gene TRBV28, with no clear D. The germline CDR1 and CDR2 sequences are MDHEN and SYDVKM. V lost 2 bases and J 5 bases, leaving 10 bases between the germline ends. CDR3 length equals 14 residues. CDR3 bases: TGTGCCAGCAGTTTAGTTCCAAAATATCAGCCCCAGCATTTT. It specifies CASSLVPKYQPQHF.

The rearrangement joins TRBV5-1 to TRBJ2-1, with 7 bases fitting TRBD1. This CDR3 is 15 amino acids long. V lost 0 bases, J lost 3 bases, and 3 bases stayed unmatched. Germline CDR1 SGHRS, CDR2 YFSETQ. CDR3 in DNA: TGCGCCAGCAGCTTGGGAGACAGGGACTACAATGAGCAGTTCTTC. It specifies CASSLGDRDYNEQFF.

The V call is TRBV7-2, the J call TRBJ2-3, with 7 bases fitting TRBD1. Germline values: CDR1 SGHTA, CDR2 FQGNSA. V lost 3 bases and J lost 3; bases outside the gene matches: 6. The CDR3 extends over 15 amino acids. The CDR3 protein is CASSFTGVRTDTQYF. CDR3 in DNA: TGTGCCAGCAGCTTTACAGGGGTACGAACAGATACGCAGTATTTT.

This chain uses TRBV27 with TRBJ2-5, with TRBD2 matching over 13 bases. Unmatched junction bases numbered 5, after V lost 8 bases and J lost 5 bases. The germline V gene encodes CDR1 MNHEY and CDR2 SMNVEV (reference sequence). The CDR3 consists of 14 residues. The CDR3 loop reads CASWTSGGRETQYF. The CDR3 DNA sequence: TGTGCCAGCTGGACTAGCGGGGGCCGGGAGACCCAGTACTTC.

This clone was counted a single time. This rearrangement joins TRBV29-1 to TRBJ2-7; 7 bases match TRBD2. Germline loops: CDR1 SQVTM, CDR2 ANQGSEA. The CDR3 consists of 14 residues. J lost 4 bases, V lost 4 bases, and 10 bases had no gene match. CDR3 nucleotide sequence: TGCAGCGTTGCCCTCCGGAGCGGGGAGTACGAGCAGTACTTC. This codes for CSVALRSGEYEQYF.

The chain recombines TRBV11-2 with TRBJ2-2; the match to TRBD1 covers 12 bases. V dropped 10 bases and J dropped 0; count of bases not matched to a gene: 12. The CDR3 totals 18 residues. The germline V gene has CDR1 SGHAT and CDR2 FQNNGV. The chain's CDR3 is CAIPLGQGALPNTGELFF. DNA of the CDR3: TGTGCCATACCTTTGGGACAGGGGGCCCTGCCGAACACCGGGGAGCTGTTTTTT.

Only one count was recorded for this clone. The rearrangement joins TRBV9 to TRBJ2-7; possible D gene TRBD1, 5 bases. The CDR3 totals 15 residues. Germline V gene sequence: CDR1 SGDLS, CDR2 YYNGEE. Trimming left V 0 bases short and J 6 bases short, with 16 bases between. CDR3 nucleotide sequence: TGTGCCAGCAGCGTAGGGGGCAGGTTAATGAGCGAGCAGTACTTC. Protein product: CASSVGGRLMSEQYF.

This CDR3 reads CASSEGARMETQYF. The CDR3 DNA reads as TGTGCCAGCAGTGAGGGGGCTAGGATGGAGACCCAGTACTTC. This chain uses TRBV6-1 with TRBJ2-5; the D gene is possibly TRBD1 (6 bases). The CDR3 is made up of 14 amino acids. V was clipped by 3 bases and J by 5 bases, with 13 bases between them. The germline V gene encodes CDR1 MNHNS and CDR2 SASEGT.

V gene TRBV6-5 combines with J gene TRBJ1-1, with 7 bases fitting TRBD1. V dropped 5 bases and J dropped 6; count of bases not matched to a gene: 6. There are 13 residues in the CDR3. Germline-derived CDR1 and CDR2 are MNHEY and SVGAGI. This CDR3 reads CASSKPGQSEAFF. The CDR3, as DNA: TGTGCCAGCAGTAAACCGGGACAGTCTGAAGCTTTCTTT.

V and J are TRBV5-4 and TRBJ2-1; 8 bases line up with TRBD2. Trimming cost V 4 bases and J 6 bases; bases outside gene matches: 3. Germline loops: CDR1 SGHNT, CDR2 YYREEE (reference sequence). The CDR3 covers 13 residues. CDR3 loop: CASSPGTSNEQFF. CDR3 DNA: TGTGCCAGCAGCCCGGGGACTAGCAATGAGCAGTTCTTC.

The chain links TRBV6-6 to TRBJ2-5, with 7 nucleotides matching TRBD1. CDR1 and CDR2 from the germline V gene are MNHNY and SVGAGI (reference sequence). The CDR3 is 14 residues long. V gave up 5 bases and J gave up 4 bases; unmatched junction bases: 7. The CDR3 region is CASSLTGVPETQYF. Written as DNA, the CDR3 is TGTGCCAGCAGTCTTACAGGGGTTCCAGAGACCCAGTACTTC.

The rearrangement uses TRBV18 and TRBJ1-4, with D possibly TRBD1 on 5 matching bases. The CDR3 loop spans 16 amino acids. Germline V gives CDR1 KGHSH, CDR2 LQKENI. V was trimmed by 0 bases and J by 4 bases, leaving 12 bases between them. The CDR3 here is CASSPPVGGINEKLFF. For the CDR3, the DNA is TGTGCCAGCTCACCACCAGTCGGGGGAATTAATGAAAAACTGTTTTTT.